The 8 T cell receptor beta chains below were found in one sample sequenced in a study of response to subunit inactivated influenza vaccine. Each CDR3 protein is one row after TCRdb ran MiXCR on the RT-PCR reads. Among 610,000 or so distinct CDR3 sequences, around 15% were seen once, and the ten largest hold around 10%. Sequenced here: PBMCs from blood, sampled approximately 12 days after vaccination. The source of these receptors is a man aged 50 to 59 who received an inactivated influenza vaccine.

In this sample, this clonotype turned up a few times. This chain joins TRBV20-1 and TRBJ2-3; TRBD2 agrees at 14 bases. Trimming removed 1 base from V and 2 bases from J; junction bases left unmatched: 14. Germline V CDR1 and CDR2: DFQATT, SNEGSKA (reference sequence). CDR3 length equals 20 residues. The CDR3 sequence is CSARVEWGLAGDHLTDTQYF. For the CDR3, the DNA is TGCAGTGCTAGAGTGGAATGGGGACTAGCGGGGGACCACCTCACAGATACGCAGTATTTT.

This clonotype was seen only a few times. V usage is TRBV3-1 and J usage is TRBJ2-2; D uncertain. The CDR3 consists of 15 residues. Deletions cut 3 bases from V and 0 bases from J, with 8 bases between. Germline CDR1 LGHDT, CDR2 YNNKEL (reference sequence). This chain's CDR3 is CASSQRPANTGELFF. The CDR3 region has the DNA TGTGCCAGCAGCCAGCGCCCGGCGAACACCGGGGAGCTGTTTTTT.

The sample holds many counts of this clonotype. V and J are TRBV5-4 and TRBJ2-1; 7 bases match TRBD2. V lost 1 base, J lost 8 bases, and 9 bases stayed unmatched. Germline V gives CDR1 SGHNT, CDR2 YYREEE (reference sequence). The CDR3 runs 15 residues. CDR3 coding DNA: TGTGCCAGCAGCTTGAACAGCGGGATCGCCCATGAGCAGTTCTTC. Protein sequence: CASSLNSGIAHEQFF.

This clonotype was detected many times. The chain is built from TRBV5-1 and TRBJ2-1; D is ambiguous. CDR3 length: 15 residues. Trimming left V 0 bases short and J 7 bases short, with 14 bases between. Germline assignment: CDR1 SGHRS and CDR2 YFSETQ. CDR3 DNA: TGCGCCAGCAGCTTGGGGATCCAGGTGATTAATGAGCAGTTCTTC. As protein: CASSLGIQVINEQFF.

The chain recombines TRBV7-2 with TRBJ2-2; the D is unclear. V lost 5 bases and J lost 3, with 13 bases in between. This CDR3 region has 15 residues. Germline loops: CDR1 SGHTA, CDR2 FQGNSA. The CDR3 spells CASSKGQLDTGELFF. Written as DNA, the CDR3 is TGTGCCAGCAGCAAAGGCCAACTCGACACCGGGGAGCTGTTTTTT.

The chain carries TRBV10-3 and TRBJ2-3; D assignment may be TRBD1 or TRBD2 (5 bases each). Germline CDR1 is ENHRY and CDR2 is SYGVKD. V was shortened by 10 bases and J by 0 bases, with 11 bases between the two germline ends. The CDR3 spans 13 residues. CDR3 bases: TGTGCCAGCAGGGACCAAAGCACAGATACGCAGTATTTT. Translation: CASRDQSTDTQYF.

The chain combines TRBV21-1 with TRBJ2-2; TRBD1 is taken as the D call from the table, unchecked against the DNA. TRBV21-1 constitutes a pseudogene. This CDR3 contains 16 residues. The CDR3 DNA is TGTGCCAGCAGCAAAGGCCGACAGGCGAACACCGGGGAGCTGTTTTTT. Its protein is CASSKGRQANTGELFF.

The chain recombines TRBV7-2 with TRBJ1-6, with TRBD1 as a possible D gene (5 bases). Deletions cut 1 base from V and 7 bases from J, with 17 bases between. This CDR3 is 17 amino acids long. Germline assignment: CDR1 SGHTA and CDR2 FQGNSA. The CDR3 spells CASSLVKIREYNSPLHF. CDR3 DNA: TGTGCCAGCAGCTTAGTAAAAATCAGGGAGTACAATTCACCCCTCCACTTT.